This T cell receptor (beta chain) was documented in a study of T cell responses to AZD1222 COVID-19 vaccine. Study outcomes and limitations: Females outnumbered males among donors, who were mostly white British; clonal diversity was possibly underestimated.

Generated by immunoSEQ multiplex PCR, the TCRdb table keeps only in-frame clones and is missing some. This table holds 130,000 or so clones, around 90% found once. About this clone: Its antigen is unidentified.

Material: peripheral blood, obtained 28 days after the second AZD1222 dose. The sequence was obtained from an adult who received the AZD1222 COVID-19 vaccine.

CDR3 nucleotides: TGTGCCAGCAGTGACCCACAAAACGGCAGACACGAGCAGTACTTC. This sequence encodes CASSDPQNGRHEQYF. The chain combines TRBV6-1 with TRBJ2-7; D is unclear. V was cut by 3 bases and J by 5 bases, with 17 bases left in between. CDR1 and CDR2 (germline): MNHNS, SASEGT. This CDR3 spans 15 amino acids.